The present T cell receptor (beta chain) was sequenced within a study of OX40 agonist ivuxolimab in advanced cancers. Study details: Patients were dosed intravenously with ivuxolimab at 0.01 to 10 mg/kg every 2 weeks. The dose-escalation cohort had hepatocellular carcinoma, melanoma, renal cell or head and neck cancer.

Regarding this clone: Its antigen is not identified.

CDR1 is MRHNA and CDR2 is SNTAGT in the germline V gene. The V end was cut by 5 bases, the J end by 3 bases, with 14 bases between. The CDR3 runs to 14 residues. Findings of the study overall: Both CD4+ and CD8+ T cell populations in blood had undergone clonal expansion by week 6 at 0.1 to 3.0 mg/kg.

Measured with immunoSEQ multiplex PCR; TCRdb has only the in-frame clones, and not every one. The table shows under 85,000 clones, with 90% to 95% occurring only once. Patients who had autoimmune disease history or got systemic immunosuppression were left out. The sample was CD4+ or CD8+ T cells sorted from blood, taken in a trial of the OX40 agonist ivuxolimab. The receptor's source is an adult with an advanced solid tumor such as melanoma, head and neck, liver or kidney cancer. The J gene is TRBJ2-7, the V gene TRBV6-4; D call uncertain. The CDR3 coding sequence is TGTGCCAGCAGTCTGTACCCCGGTGGCTACGAGCAGTACTTC. It yields the protein CASSLYPGGYEQYF.